The TCR beta chain under discussion was sequenced for a study of CD8 T cells in ankylosing spondylitis (dated by TCRdb to 2016 to 2017). Some background on the complete study: T cell receptor beta repertoires were profiled in healthy donors and ankylosing spondylitis patients so that disease-linked TCR variants could be found. The full study cohort comprised 25 or so ankylosing spondylitis patients and 85 to 120 healthy donors. Samples of peripheral blood were taken, and for ankylosing spondylitis patients, synovial fluid was collected as well. The study at large found these results: Some TCR beta motif variants had previously been reported in synovial fluid and blood of reactive arthritis patients, which suggested common disease-initiation mechanisms. A CD8+ phenotype was shown by the disease-linked clones, which were found at relatively low frequencies in peripheral blood. Blood from ankylosing spondylitis patients appeared to be characterized by a TCR beta motif made up of under ten highly homologous amino acid variants. The disease-linked clones were reported as significantly enriched in matched synovial fluid samples from ankylosing spondylitis patients.

The germline V and J ends show losses of 1 base and 7 bases respectively, and no gene match explains 1 base of the junction. The germline V gene provides CDR1 SGHTA and CDR2 FQGTGA. CDR3 length: 13 amino acids, cysteine to phenylalanine. Left in the record is the CDR3 DNA by itself, 39 bases read in frame from the first base. The instrument given in TCRdb is Illumina HiSeq 2500. TCR beta libraries were prepared by quantitative 5'-RACE with molecular barcodes. Regarding the original processing steps: Disease-linked TCR variants were identified with a new computational method built on a probabilistic model of VDJ rearrangement. TCRdb redid the processing of the public reads, applying fastp at Q25 and MiXCR, and retained in-frame beta chains. Duplicate CDR3 protein sequences are folded into a single record with the most common DNA and genes. These V and J calls derive from TCRdb rather than the authors' analysis. The sample includes more than 600,000 distinct CDR3 sequences, with under 20% observed a single time. The ten largest clones take up under 20% of the sample.

This clonotype was seen a few times. Its recognized antigen is unknown. Base qualities are not at hand, and no much larger clone is one base apart. This chain joins TRBV7-3 to TRBJ2-4, with 7 bases in between that match TRBD1. The sample was blood, either unsorted or a sorted T cell fraction (not recorded which). This sequence was found in a male donor with ankylosing spondylitis. The DNA is as follows: TGTGCCAGCAGCTTAAGCAGGGGGAACATTCAGTACTTC. The encoded protein is CASSLSRGNIQYF.